Given below is one TCR beta chain in context. Its antigen remains unidentified. Within one base of it there is no much larger clone, and no base qualities were kept. The sample originates from a study of blood T cell repertoires in COVID-19 (dated by TCRdb to about 2020). Turning to the overall study: Collaborator samples came from the United States, Italy and Spain and covered acute and convalescent phases of COVID-19. The material from the prospective study consisted of cDNA or gDNA derived from T cells, B-cell-depleted T cells, or PBMCs. Deeply sampled blood TCRbeta repertoires from subjects exposed to, actively infected with, or recovered from COVID-19 were included in the dataset. The repertoires were released in a freely available public database intended as a resource for research on the immune response to SARS-CoV-2. The samples were drawn from the first 160 participants of the ongoing ImmuneRACE study and from 950 to 1,500 subjects provided by 6 global collaborators. Nearly every sample came with metadata listing a de-identified subject ID, COVID-19 status, age in years and sex. Where available, HLA class I and class II types were taken from metadata supplied by the sample provider and were not determined by assay-based typing. Study-level results and caveats: The amount of clinical and demographic metadata varied by source and participant and was provided uncurated.

The germline V gene encodes CDR1 DFQATT and CDR2 SNEGSKA (reference sequence). The CDR3 measures 15 amino acids from cysteine to phenylalanine. Only CDR3 DNA is held: 45 bases, read in frame from base 1. Trimming removed 3 bases from V and 7 bases from J, leaving 21 bases between the germline ends. The immunoSEQ Assay, a bias-controlled multiplex PCR, was used to amplify TCRbeta CDR3 regions from genomic DNA. In the source study's methods: The number of nucleated cells in each sample was estimated from the amplification of reference gene primers within the assay. To quantify the absolute abundance of each unique TCRbeta CDR3 rearrangement, sequence reads were collapsed and filtered. Productive Simpson clonality was computed per sample as the square root of Simpson's diversity index over productive rearrangements. TCRdb took this table from immuneACCESS and kept in-frame rearrangements with V and J called. Such tables lack part of the clones; where checked against another copy, unresolved V genes explain under half of the gap, and the rest is unexplained. That table furnishes V, J and clone size, whereas the DNA furnished D and trimming. Within this sample are 150,000 or so clones, with 70% to 80% of them counted one time only. The ten top clones hold roughly 4.7% of the sample.

Collaborating institutions collected whole blood in K2EDTA tubes following their own protocols. For TCRbeta analysis, collaborators shipped samples as frozen whole blood, isolated PBMCs, or DNA extracted from either of those sample types. This TCR was recovered from an elderly woman with active or convalescent COVID-19. The chain joins TRBV20-1 to TRBJ1-1, and perhaps TRBD1 as D gene, on 5 matching bases. Sequenced: peripheral blood. The encoded CDR3 is CSASPPGGVTGEAFF. The nucleotide sequence reads TGCAGTGCTAGTCCCCCGGGGGGAGTGACGGGTGAAGCTTTCTTT.